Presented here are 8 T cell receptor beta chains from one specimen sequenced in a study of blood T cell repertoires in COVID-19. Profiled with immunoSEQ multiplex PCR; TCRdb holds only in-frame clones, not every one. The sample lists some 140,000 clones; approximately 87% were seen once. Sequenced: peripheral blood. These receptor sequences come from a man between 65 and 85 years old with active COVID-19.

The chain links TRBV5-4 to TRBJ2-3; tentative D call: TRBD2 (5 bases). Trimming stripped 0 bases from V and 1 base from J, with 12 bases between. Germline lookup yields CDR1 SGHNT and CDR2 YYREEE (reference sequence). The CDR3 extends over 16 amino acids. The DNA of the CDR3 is TGTGCCAGCAGCTTGGAATTTGTGCGGGGCACAGATACGCAGTATTTT. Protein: CASSLEFVRGTDTQYF.

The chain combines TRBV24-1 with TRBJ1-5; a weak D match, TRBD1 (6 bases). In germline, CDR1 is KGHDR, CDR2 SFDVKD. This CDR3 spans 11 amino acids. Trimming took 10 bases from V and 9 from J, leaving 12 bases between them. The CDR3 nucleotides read TGTGCCACAAACAGGGTACGGCCCCAGCATTTT. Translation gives CATNRVRPQHF.

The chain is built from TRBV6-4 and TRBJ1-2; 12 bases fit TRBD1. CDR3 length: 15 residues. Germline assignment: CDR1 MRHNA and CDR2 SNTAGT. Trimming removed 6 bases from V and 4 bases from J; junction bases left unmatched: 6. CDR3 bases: TGTGCCAGCAGCGCCGGGACAGGGGGCAGCTATGGCTACACCTTC. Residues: CASSAGTGGSYGYTF.

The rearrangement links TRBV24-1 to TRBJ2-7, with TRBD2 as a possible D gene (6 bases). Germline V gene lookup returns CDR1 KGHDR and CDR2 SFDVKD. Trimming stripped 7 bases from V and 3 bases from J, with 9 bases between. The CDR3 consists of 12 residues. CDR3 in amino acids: CATSAGYYEQYF. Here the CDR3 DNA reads TGTGCCACCAGCGCGGGATACTACGAGCAGTACTTC.

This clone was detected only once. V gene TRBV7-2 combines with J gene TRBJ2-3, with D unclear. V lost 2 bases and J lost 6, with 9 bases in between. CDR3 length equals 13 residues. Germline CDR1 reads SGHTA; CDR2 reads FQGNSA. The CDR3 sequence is CASSLSPGDTQYF. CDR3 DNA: TGTGCCAGCAGCTTATCCCCCGGGGATACGCAGTATTTT.

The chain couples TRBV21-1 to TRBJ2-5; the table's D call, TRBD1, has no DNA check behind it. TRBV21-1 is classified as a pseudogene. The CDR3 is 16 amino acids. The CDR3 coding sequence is TGTGCCAGCAGCGACCGGGACAGGGTTCCCAAAGAGACCCAGTACTTC. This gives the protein CASSDRDRVPKETQYF.

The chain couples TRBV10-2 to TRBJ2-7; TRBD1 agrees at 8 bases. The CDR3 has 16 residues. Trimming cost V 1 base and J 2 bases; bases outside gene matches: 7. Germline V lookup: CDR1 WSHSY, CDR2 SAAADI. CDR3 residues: CASSEYKTGATYEQYF. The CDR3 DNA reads TGCGCCAGCAGTGAGTATAAGACAGGGGCCACCTACGAGCAGTACTTC.

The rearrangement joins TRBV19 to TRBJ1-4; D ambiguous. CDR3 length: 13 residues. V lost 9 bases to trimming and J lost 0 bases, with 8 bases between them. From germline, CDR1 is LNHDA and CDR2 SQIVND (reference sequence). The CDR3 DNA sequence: TGTGCCAGGAGCCTAACAACTAATGAAAAACTGTTTTTT. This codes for CARSLTTNEKLFF.